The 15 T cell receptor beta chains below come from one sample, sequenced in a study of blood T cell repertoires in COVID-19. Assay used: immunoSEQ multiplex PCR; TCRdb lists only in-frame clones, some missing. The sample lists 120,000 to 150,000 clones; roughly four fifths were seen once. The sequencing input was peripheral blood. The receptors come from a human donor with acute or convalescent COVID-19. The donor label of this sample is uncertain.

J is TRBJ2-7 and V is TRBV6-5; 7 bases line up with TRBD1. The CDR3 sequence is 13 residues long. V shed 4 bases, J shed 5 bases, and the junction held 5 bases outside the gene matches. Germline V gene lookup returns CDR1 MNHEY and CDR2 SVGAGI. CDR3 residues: CASSSTGNHEQYF. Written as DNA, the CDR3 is TGTGCCAGCAGTTCGACAGGGAACCACGAGCAGTACTTC.

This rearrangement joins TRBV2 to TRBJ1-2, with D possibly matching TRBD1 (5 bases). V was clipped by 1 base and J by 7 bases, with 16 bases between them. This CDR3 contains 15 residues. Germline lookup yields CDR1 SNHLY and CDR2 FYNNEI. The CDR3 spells CASSEVDQWGRGYTF. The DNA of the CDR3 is TGTGCCAGCAGTGAAGTTGATCAGTGGGGCCGTGGCTACACCTTC.

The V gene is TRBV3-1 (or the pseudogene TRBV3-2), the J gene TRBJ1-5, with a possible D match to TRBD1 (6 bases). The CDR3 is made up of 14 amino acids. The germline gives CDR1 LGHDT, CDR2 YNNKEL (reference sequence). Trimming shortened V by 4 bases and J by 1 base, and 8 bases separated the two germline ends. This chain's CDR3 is CASSLQGSNQPQHF. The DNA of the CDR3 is TGTGCCAGCAGCCTTCAGGGGAGCAATCAGCCCCAGCATTTT.

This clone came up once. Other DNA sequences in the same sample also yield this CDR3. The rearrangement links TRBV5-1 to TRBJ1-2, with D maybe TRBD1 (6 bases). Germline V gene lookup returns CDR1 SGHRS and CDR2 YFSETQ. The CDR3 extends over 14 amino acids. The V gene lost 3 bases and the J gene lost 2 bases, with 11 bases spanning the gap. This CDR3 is CASSSQTGNYGYTF. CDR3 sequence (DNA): TGCGCCAGCAGCTCCCAAACAGGGAACTATGGCTACACCTTC. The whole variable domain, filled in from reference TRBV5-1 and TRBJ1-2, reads KAGVTQTPRYLIKTRGQQVTLSCSPISGHRSVSWYQQTPGQGLQFLFEYFSETQRNKGNFPGRFSGRQFSNSRSEMNVSTLELGDSALYLCASSSQTGNYGYTFGSGTRLTVV.

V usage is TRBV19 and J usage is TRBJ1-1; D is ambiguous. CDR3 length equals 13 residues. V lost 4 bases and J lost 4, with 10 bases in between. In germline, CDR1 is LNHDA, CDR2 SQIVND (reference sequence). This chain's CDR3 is CASSSSVLTEAFF. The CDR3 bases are TGTGCCAGTAGTAGTTCGGTTCTCACTGAAGCTTTCTTT.

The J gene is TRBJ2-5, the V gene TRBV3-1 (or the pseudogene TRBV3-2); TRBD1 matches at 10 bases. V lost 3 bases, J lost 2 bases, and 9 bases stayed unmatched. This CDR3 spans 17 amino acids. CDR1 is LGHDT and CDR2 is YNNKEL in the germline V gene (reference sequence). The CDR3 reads CASSHGTGARVQETQYF. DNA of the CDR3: TGTGCCAGCAGCCATGGGACAGGGGCCCGGGTTCAAGAGACCCAGTACTTC.

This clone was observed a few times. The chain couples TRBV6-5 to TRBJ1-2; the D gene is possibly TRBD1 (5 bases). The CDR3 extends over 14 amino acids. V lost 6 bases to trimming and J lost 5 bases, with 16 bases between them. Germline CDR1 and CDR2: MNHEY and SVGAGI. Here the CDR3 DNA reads TGTGCCAGCAGCGCCCTTAGGACACTTTATGGCTACACCTTC. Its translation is CASSALRTLYGYTF.

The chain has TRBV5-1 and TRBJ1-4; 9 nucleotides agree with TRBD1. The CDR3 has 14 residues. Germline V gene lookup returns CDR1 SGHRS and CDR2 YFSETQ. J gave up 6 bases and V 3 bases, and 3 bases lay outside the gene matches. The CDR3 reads CASSSTGGYEKLFF. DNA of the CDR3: TGCGCCAGCAGCTCGACAGGGGGTTATGAAAAACTGTTTTTT.

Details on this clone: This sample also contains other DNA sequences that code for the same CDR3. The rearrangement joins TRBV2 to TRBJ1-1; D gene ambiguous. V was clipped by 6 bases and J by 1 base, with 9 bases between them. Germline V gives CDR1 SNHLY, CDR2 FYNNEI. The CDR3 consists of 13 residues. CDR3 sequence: CASRRTENTEAFF. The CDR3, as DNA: TGTGCCAGCAGACGGACTGAGAACACTGAAGCTTTCTTT.

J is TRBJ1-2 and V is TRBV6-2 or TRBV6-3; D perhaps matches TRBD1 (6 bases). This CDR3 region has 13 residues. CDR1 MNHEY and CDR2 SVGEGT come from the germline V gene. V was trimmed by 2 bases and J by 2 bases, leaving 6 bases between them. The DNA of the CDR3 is TGTGCCAGCAGTTACCAGGGGAACTATGGCTACACCTTC. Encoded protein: CASSYQGNYGYTF.

CDR3 in DNA: TGTGCCAGCCGACAGGGGGAGAATCAGCCCCAGCATTTT. Translating gives CASRQGENQPQHF. The chain carries TRBV2 and TRBJ1-5, with 9 positions matching TRBD1. Germline CDR1 reads SNHLY; CDR2 reads FYNNEI. V dropped 8 bases and J dropped 4; count of bases not matched to a gene: 3. This CDR3 has 13 amino acids.

The CDR3 sequence is CSVAGQGNTEAFF. CDR3 nucleotides: TGCAGCGTTGCGGGCCAGGGAAACACTGAAGCTTTCTTT. The chain couples TRBV29-1 to TRBJ1-1; tentatively, D is TRBD1 (5 bases). The germline V gene encodes CDR1 SQVTM and CDR2 ANQGSEA. The CDR3 spans 13 residues. V was trimmed by 4 bases and J by 2 bases, leaving 11 bases between them.

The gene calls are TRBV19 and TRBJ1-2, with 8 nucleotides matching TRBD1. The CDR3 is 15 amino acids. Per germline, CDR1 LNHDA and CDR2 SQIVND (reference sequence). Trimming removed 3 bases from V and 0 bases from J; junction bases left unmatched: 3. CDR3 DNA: TGTGCCAGTAGTATCCGACAGGGGACTAACTATGGCTACACCTTC. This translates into CASSIRQGTNYGYTF.

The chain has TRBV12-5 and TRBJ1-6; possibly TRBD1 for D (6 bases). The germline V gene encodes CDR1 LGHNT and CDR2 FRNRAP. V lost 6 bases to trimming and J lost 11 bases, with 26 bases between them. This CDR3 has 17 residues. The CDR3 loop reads CASGSTRGGRVYAPLHF. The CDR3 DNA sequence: TGTGCTAGTGGCTCAACCCGGGGGGGCAGGGTTTATGCACCCCTCCACTTT.

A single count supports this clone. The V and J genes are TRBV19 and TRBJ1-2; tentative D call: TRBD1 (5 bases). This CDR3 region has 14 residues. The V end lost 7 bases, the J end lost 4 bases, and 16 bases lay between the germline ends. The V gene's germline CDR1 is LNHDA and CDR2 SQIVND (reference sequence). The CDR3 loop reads CASTPDRILYGYTF. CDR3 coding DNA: TGTGCCAGTACCCCTGACAGAATCCTCTATGGCTACACCTTC.